Listed below are T cell receptor beta chains from one sample, sequenced in a study of T cells in localized non-small cell lung cancer. The data were produced by immunoSEQ multiplex PCR, yet TCRdb's version contains in-frame clones alone and is incomplete. Seen here are tens of thousands of clones, roughly 90% observed once, and the top ten hold around 5.6%. Here the sequenced sample was peripheral blood mononuclear cells, taken before any cancer treatment. These receptors came from a male donor at least 60 years old with stage II lung adenocarcinoma. The CDR3 runs from the conserved cysteine through the conserved F or W. A D gene is named only where the DNA matches it firmly. A row's size may be missing; if present it is once, few, many or a size class.

V gene	J gene	D gene	clone size	CDR3 protein	CDR3 DNA
TRBV18	TRBJ2-2	.	.	CASSPRDPTGELFF	TGTGCCAGCTCACCAAGGGACCCCACCGGGGAGCTGTTTTTT
TRBV4-3	TRBJ2-3	.	.	CASSPRLDDTQYF	TGCGCCAGCAGCCCTCGACTAGATGATACGCAGTATTTT
TRBV5-1	TRBJ2-3	.	.	CASSLAESTDTQYF	TGCGCCAGCAGCTTGGCTGAGAGCACAGATACGCAGTATTTT
TRBV6-5	TRBJ2-1	.	.	CASSYEGSVYNEQFF	TGTGCCAGCAGTTACGAGGGGTCCGTCTACAATGAGCAGTTCTTC
TRBV18	TRBJ2-7	.	.	CASSPSQSYEQYF	TGTGCCAGCTCACCAAGCCAGTCCTACGAGCAGTACTTC
TRBV2	TRBJ2-3	.	.	CASSEDSTDTQYF	TGTGCCAGCAGTGAAGATTCCACAGATACGCAGTATTTT
TRBV2	TRBJ1-5	.	few	CASSEARRGLTSQHF	TGTGCCAGCAGTGAAGCGCGTCGGGGCCTGACTTCCCAGCATTTT
TRBV7-8	TRBJ1-5	.	.	CASSRDYNQPQHF	TGTGCCAGCAGCCGGGACTACAATCAGCCCCAGCATTTT
TRBV20-1	TRBJ1-1	.	once	CSAITDTEAFF	TGCAGTGCCATTACAGACACTGAAGCTTTCTTT
TRBV5-1	TRBJ2-7	.	.	CASSLGPLDSSYEQYF	TGCGCCAGCAGCTTGGGGCCCCTGGACAGCTCCTACGAGCAGTACTTC
TRBV9	TRBJ2-3	TRBD1	.	CASSVGTGDPTDTQYF	TGTGCCAGCAGCGTAGGGACAGGGGACCCCACAGATACGCAGTATTTT
TRBV19	TRBJ2-7	TRBD2	once	CASSNNRAGGPYEQYF	TGTGCCAGTAGTAACAATAGAGCGGGAGGGCCCTACGAGCAGTACTTC
TRBV5-1	TRBJ2-5	TRBD2	.	CASSYHSGAGGQETQYF	TGCGCCAGCAGTTACCATAGCGGGGCGGGAGGGCAGGAGACCCAGTACTTC
TRBV28	TRBJ1-2	.	.	CASTPDRLYGYTF	TGTGCCAGCACACCCGACAGGCTCTATGGCTACACCTTC
TRBV6-5	TRBJ1-6	.	.	CASSSLFQGRNSPLHF	TGTGCCAGCAGTTCCCTTTTCCAGGGTAGAAATTCACCCCTCCACTTT
TRBV29-1	TRBJ2-6	.	.	CSPRPPGAGANVLTF	TGCAGCCCACGACCCCCGGGAGCGGGGGCCAACGTCCTGACTTTC
TRBV5-6	TRBJ1-1	TRBD1	.	CASSQGQGWPEAFF	TGTGCCAGCAGTCAAGGACAGGGGTGGCCTGAAGCTTTCTTT
TRBV7-2	TRBJ1-2	TRBD1	.	CASSLAARQGVYGYTF	TGTGCCAGCAGCTTAGCCGCTAGACAGGGGGTCTATGGCTACACCTTC
TRBV4-1	TRBJ2-5	TRBD2	.	CASSQLAGETQYF	TGCGCCAGCAGCCAGCTAGCGGGAGAGACCCAGTACTTC
TRBV6-1	TRBJ2-3	.	.	CASSFEGATQYF	TGTGCCAGCAGTTTCGAAGGAGCCACGCAGTATTTT
TRBV10-3	TRBJ2-5	.	.	CAISESVGVKTQYF	TGTGCCATCAGTGAGTCGGTTGGGGTGAAGACCCAGTACTTC
TRBV7-9	TRBJ2-1	TRBD2	.	CASSSTSGRGNEQFF	TGTGCCAGCAGCTCGACTAGCGGGAGAGGCAATGAGCAGTTCTTC
TRBV6-1	TRBJ2-5	TRBD2	.	CASSEVYGRGETQYF	TGTGCCAGCAGTGAAGTATACGGGAGGGGAGAGACCCAGTACTTC
TRBV15	TRBJ2-3	.	once	CATSRDPGADTQYF	TGTGCCACCAGCAGAGATCCCGGGGCAGATACGCAGTATTTT
TRBV5-4	TRBJ1-1	TRBD1	.	CASGMVDRGTEAFF	TGTGCCAGCGGCATGGTGGACAGGGGCACTGAAGCTTTCTTT
TRBV5-1	TRBJ2-5	.	.	CASTSGSQETQYF	TGCGCCAGCACCTCAGGGTCCCAAGAGACCCAGTACTTC
TRBV5-1	TRBJ2-1	.	once	CASSYPRGESYNEQFF	TGCGCCAGCAGCTACCCCAGGGGGGAATCCTACAATGAGCAGTTCTTC
TRBV19	TRBJ1-1	TRBD1	.	CASNSQGMNTEAFF	TGTGCCAGTAACTCACAGGGGATGAACACTGAAGCTTTCTTT
TRBV5-1	TRBJ2-3	.	.	CASSSGPADTQYF	TGCGCCAGCAGCTCCGGACCCGCAGATACGCAGTATTTT
TRBV7-2	TRBJ1-2	.	.	CASTPGALGYGYTF	TGTGCCAGCACCCCCGGGGCGTTGGGCTATGGCTACACCTTC
TRBV28	TRBJ1-2	.	.	CASSFNRGYTF	TGTGCCAGCAGTTTTAACAGGGGCTACACCTTC
TRBV6-1	TRBJ2-2	.	.	CASSLEVGELFF	TGTGCCAGCAGCCTAGAGGTCGGGGAGCTGTTTTTT